Listed below are T cell receptor beta chains from one sample, sequenced in a study of T cell responses to AZD1222 COVID-19 vaccine. The assay was immunoSEQ multiplex PCR, and TCRdb's table has in-frame clones only and misses some. Of 100,000 to 150,000 clones listed, around 90% are singletons. This material consisted of peripheral blood, taken on day 0 of AZD1222 vaccination. Receptor source: an adult in good health. The CDR3 runs from the conserved cysteine through the conserved F or W. The D gene is left open where the match is weak. The size of a clone is reported for some rows only, either as once, few or many, or as a class for expanded clones.

J: TRBJ2-1; size: -; V: TRBV7-6; D: -; CDR3: CASSLGTGEASSYNEQFF; DNA: TGTGCCAGCAGCTTAGGGACCGGGGAAGCGAGCTCCTACAATGAGCAGTTCTTC
J: TRBJ2-3; size: -; V: TRBV9; D: -; CDR3: CASSPSIDSRPQYF; DNA: TGTGCCAGCAGCCCTTCGATCGACAGCAGACCGCAGTATTTT
J: TRBJ1-2; size: few; V: TRBV28; D: -; CDR3: CASSLEDSSRGYTF; DNA: TGTGCCAGCAGTTTGGAGGACAGTAGTCGGGGCTACACCTTC
J: TRBJ2-3; size: -; V: TRBV7-8; D: TRBD2; CDR3: CASSLRLAGGFTDTQYF; DNA: TGTGCCAGCAGCTTACGACTAGCGGGAGGCTTCACAGATACGCAGTATTTT
J: TRBJ1-3; size: few; V: TRBV19; D: -; CDR3: CASSNTRVSGNTIYF; DNA: TGTGCCAGTAGTAATACGAGGGTCTCCGGAAACACCATATATTTT
J: TRBJ1-2; size: -; V: TRBV5-6; D: -; CDR3: CASSLLRSGRGPGYGYTF; DNA: TGTGCCAGCAGCTTGTTAAGGTCGGGGCGGGGACCTGGCTATGGCTACACCTTC
J: TRBJ1-2; size: -; V: TRBV5-6; D: -; CDR3: CASSLGQGGGFGGYTF; DNA: TGTGCCAGCAGCTTGGGGCAGGGTGGGGGCTTTGGAGGCTACACCTTC
J: TRBJ2-1; size: -; V: TRBV6-5; D: -; CDR3: CASSHGGHTNNEQFF; DNA: TGTGCCAGCAGCCACGGGGGACATACAAACAATGAGCAGTTCTTC
J: TRBJ2-3; size: -; V: TRBV11-2; D: -; CDR3: CASSLEGRTDSLWDTQYF; DNA: TGTGCCAGCAGCTTGGAAGGGCGGACAGACTCCCTTTGGGATACGCAGTATTTT
J: TRBJ2-7; size: -; V: TRBV5-6; D: -; CDR3: CASMVANEQYF; DNA: TGTGCCAGCATGGTCGCTAACGAGCAGTACTTC
J: TRBJ2-3; size: -; V: TRBV7-2; D: TRBD1; CDR3: CASSSLKGAYKTDTQYF; DNA: TGTGCCAGCAGTTCCCTAAAGGGGGCTTACAAGACAGATACGCAGTATTTT
J: TRBJ2-7; size: once; V: TRBV5-6; D: -; CDR3: CASSLGAPGEQYF; DNA: TGTGCCAGCTCCCTAGGGGCGCCCGGCGAGCAGTACTTC
J: TRBJ2-1; size: -; V: TRBV15; D: -; CDR3: CATSFERREQFF; DNA: TGTGCCACCAGCTTTGAGAGGAGGGAGCAGTTCTTC
J: TRBJ2-1; size: -; V: TRBV7-9; D: TRBD2; CDR3: CASSSGLVPYNEQFF; DNA: TGTGCCAGCAGCTCGGGACTAGTTCCCTACAATGAGCAGTTCTTC
J: TRBJ2-7; size: few; V: TRBV5-1; D: TRBD2; CDR3: CASRHWEGGYEQYF; DNA: TGCGCCAGCAGACATTGGGAGGGCGGGTACGAGCAGTACTTC
J: TRBJ2-5; size: -; V: TRBV18; D: TRBD1; CDR3: CASSPSQGAIGETQYF; DNA: TGTGCCAGCTCACCATCACAGGGGGCGATCGGAGAGACCCAGTACTTC
J: TRBJ1-1; size: few; V: TRBV11-3; D: -; CDR3: CASSSAGQMNTEAFF; DNA: TGTGCCAGCAGCTCCGCGGGACAAATGAACACTGAAGCTTTCTTT